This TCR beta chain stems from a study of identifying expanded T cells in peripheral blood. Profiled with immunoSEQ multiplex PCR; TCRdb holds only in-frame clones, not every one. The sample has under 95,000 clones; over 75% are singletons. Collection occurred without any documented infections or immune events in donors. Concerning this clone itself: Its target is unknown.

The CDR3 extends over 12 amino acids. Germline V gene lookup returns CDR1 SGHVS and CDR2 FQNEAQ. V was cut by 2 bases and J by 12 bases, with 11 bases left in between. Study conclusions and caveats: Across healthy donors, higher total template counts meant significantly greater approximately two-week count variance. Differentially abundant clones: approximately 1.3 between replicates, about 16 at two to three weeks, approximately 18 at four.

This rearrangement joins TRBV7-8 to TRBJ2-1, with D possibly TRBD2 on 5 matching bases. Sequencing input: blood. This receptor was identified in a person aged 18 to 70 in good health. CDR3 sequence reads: CASSLTPAGQFF. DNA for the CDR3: TGTGCCAGCAGCTTAACTCCGGCGGGGCAGTTCTTC.